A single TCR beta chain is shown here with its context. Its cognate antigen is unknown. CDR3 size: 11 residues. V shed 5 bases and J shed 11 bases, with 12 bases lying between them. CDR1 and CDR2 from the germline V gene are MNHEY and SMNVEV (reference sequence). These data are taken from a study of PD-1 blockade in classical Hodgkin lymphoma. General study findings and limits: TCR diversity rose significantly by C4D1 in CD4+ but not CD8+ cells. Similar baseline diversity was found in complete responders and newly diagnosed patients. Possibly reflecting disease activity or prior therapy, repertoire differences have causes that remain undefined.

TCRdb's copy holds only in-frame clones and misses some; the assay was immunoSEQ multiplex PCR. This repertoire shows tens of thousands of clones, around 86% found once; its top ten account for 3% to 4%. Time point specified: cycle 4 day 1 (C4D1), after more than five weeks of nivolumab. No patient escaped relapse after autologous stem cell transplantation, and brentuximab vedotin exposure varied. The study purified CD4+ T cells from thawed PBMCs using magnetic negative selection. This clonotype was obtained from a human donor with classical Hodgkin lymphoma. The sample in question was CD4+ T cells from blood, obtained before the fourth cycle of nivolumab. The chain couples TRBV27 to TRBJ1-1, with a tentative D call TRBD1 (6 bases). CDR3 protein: CASSPGVGAFF. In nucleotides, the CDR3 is TGTGCCAGCAGTCCAGGGGTGGGTGCTTTCTTT.